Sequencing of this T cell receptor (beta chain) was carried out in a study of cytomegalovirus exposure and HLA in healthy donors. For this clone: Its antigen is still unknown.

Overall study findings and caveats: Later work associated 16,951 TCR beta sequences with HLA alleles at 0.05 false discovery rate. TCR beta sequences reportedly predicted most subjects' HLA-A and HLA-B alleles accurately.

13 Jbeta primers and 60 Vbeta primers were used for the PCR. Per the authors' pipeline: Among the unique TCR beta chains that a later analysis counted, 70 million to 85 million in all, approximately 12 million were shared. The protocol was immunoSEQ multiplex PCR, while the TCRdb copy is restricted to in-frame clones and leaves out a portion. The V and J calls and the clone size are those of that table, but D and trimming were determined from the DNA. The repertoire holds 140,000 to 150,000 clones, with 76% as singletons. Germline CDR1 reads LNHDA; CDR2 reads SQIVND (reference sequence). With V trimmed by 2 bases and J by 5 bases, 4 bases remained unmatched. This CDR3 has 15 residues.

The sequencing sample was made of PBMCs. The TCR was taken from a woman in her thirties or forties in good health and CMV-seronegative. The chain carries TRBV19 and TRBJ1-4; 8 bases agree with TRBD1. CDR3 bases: TGTGCCAGTAGTATACAATGGGACAGGAATGAAAAACTGTTTTTT. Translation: CASSIQWDRNEKLFF.